The subject of this entry is one TCR delta chain. The data belong to a study of gamma-delta T cells after stem cell transplantation. The V gene's germline CDR1 is TSWWSYY and CDR2 QGS. Deletions cut 4 bases from V and 0 bases from J, with 36 bases between. The CDR3 runs to 23 residues. TCRdb re-processed the RT-PCR reads using CATT. The sample lists over 9,000 delta-chain clones; around 42% were seen once. The chain employs TRDV1 and TRDJ1, with D possibly matching TRDD3 (8 bases). This sequence originates from a human donor. It is not recorded whose cells these are; they may come from a transplant donor. Sequenced: gamma-delta T cells. CDR3 loop: CALGGLSYVSSTGGLCYTDKLIF. In DNA, the CDR3 is TGTGCTCTTGGGGGACTTTCCTACGTCAGCAGTACTGGGGGTCTTTGTTACACCGATAAACTCATCTTT.